A single sample is the source of the 15 T cell receptor beta chains below, sequenced in a study of blood T cell repertoires in COVID-19. The data were produced by immunoSEQ multiplex PCR, yet TCRdb's version contains in-frame clones alone and is incomplete. Of under 100,000 clones listed, nearly 90% are singletons. The sequenced sample was peripheral blood. These receptors were obtained from a man in his forties or fifties with acute or convalescent COVID-19.

This clone was seen more than once but under ten times. The CDR3 sequence: CASSQASGSEQYV. As DNA, the CDR3 is TGCGCCAGCAGCCAAGCTTCCGGTAGCGAGCAGTACGTC. This chain connects TRBV5-1 to TRBJ2-7, with D hard to call. Germline V gives CDR1 SGHRS, CDR2 YFSETQ. The V and J ends lost 4 bases and 6 bases respectively, with 14 bases between them. This CDR3 is 13 amino acids long.

This clone occurred once. CDR3 loop: CASSVSGDSRNTIYF. The CDR3 DNA sequence: TGCGCCAGCAGTGTTTCGGGGGACTCGAGAAACACCATATATTTT. The chain joins TRBV10-1 to TRBJ1-3, with D perhaps TRBD1 (5 bases). The CDR3 totals 15 residues. The V gene lost 4 bases and the J gene lost 5 bases, with 15 bases spanning the gap. Germline CDR1 reads WNHNN; CDR2 reads SYGVQD (reference sequence).

The chain combines TRBV5-6 with TRBJ1-2, with D hard to call. The CDR3 runs 17 residues. Germline-derived CDR1 and CDR2 are SGHDT and YYEEEE. V gave up 2 bases and J gave up 2 bases, with 19 bases separating them. This CDR3 reads CASSFLGRNLVNYGYTF. In DNA form, the CDR3 reads TGTGCCAGCAGCTTTTTGGGGAGGAACCTCGTAAACTATGGCTACACCTTC.

J is TRBJ1-4 and V is TRBV30; D gene uncertain. The CDR3 is 12 residues long. Germline V gene lookup returns CDR1 GTSNPN and CDR2 SVGIG (reference sequence). V dropped 0 bases and J dropped 8 bases, with 7 bases sitting between them. The CDR3 is CAWSVLQEKLFF. The CDR3 DNA is TGTGCCTGGAGTGTGCTCCAGGAAAAACTGTTTTTT.

The chain combines TRBV7-3 with TRBJ1-1; TRBD1 aligns across 8 bases. The length of the CDR3 is 16 residues. The J segment lost 1 base and the V segment lost 6 bases, leaving 10 bases of the junction unmatched. CDR1 is SGHTA and CDR2 is FQGTGA in the germline V gene. The CDR3 sequence: CASSQGQDRWNTEAFF. In nucleotides, the CDR3 is TGTGCCAGCAGTCAGGGACAGGATCGTTGGAACACTGAAGCTTTCTTT.

The chain joins TRBV29-1 to TRBJ2-1; 11 bases are a match to TRBD2. The CDR3 covers 15 residues. CDR1 is SQVTM and CDR2 is ANQGSEA in the germline V gene. V was clipped by 5 bases and J by 4 bases; unmatched bases: 7. CDR3 loop: CSVSRLAGLYNEQFF. The DNA of the CDR3 is TGCAGCGTTTCCCGACTAGCGGGGTTATACAATGAGCAGTTCTTC.

V is TRBV3-1 (or the pseudogene TRBV3-2) and J is TRBJ2-7, with D unresolved. Trimming stripped 4 bases from V and 0 bases from J, with 13 bases between. CDR3 size: 15 residues. Germline CDR1 reads LGHDT; CDR2 reads YNNKEL (reference sequence). The CDR3 region has the DNA TGTGCCAGCAGCCTTGAGAACGGTCCCTCCTACGAGCAGTACTTC. Protein: CASSLENGPSYEQYF.

The rearrangement uses TRBV5-1 and TRBJ1-4, with 7 bases matching TRBD1. V trimming: 4 bases; J trimming: 7 bases; junction bases outside the gene matches: 7. The CDR3 has 14 residues. Germline CDR1 and CDR2: SGHRS and YFSETQ. The CDR3 DNA reads as TGCGCCAGCAGCGTTTTCAGGGGGAGTGAAAAACTGTTTTTT. This translates into CASSVFRGSEKLFF.

The chain employs TRBV4-1 and TRBJ2-1, with TRBD2 identical over 15 bases. Germline CDR1 MGHRA, CDR2 YSYEKL. Trimming cost V 6 bases and J 15 bases; bases outside gene matches: 9. This CDR3 comprises 14 residues. The chain's CDR3 is CASSPSGLAGGWFF. CDR3 nucleotides: TGCGCCAGCAGTCCCTCGGGACTAGCGGGGGGTTGGTTCTTC.

This chain joins TRBV28 and TRBJ1-2, with 8 bases that match TRBD1. The CDR3 extends over 16 amino acids. Losses at the gene ends were 3 bases for V and 8 bases for J; bases not matched to a gene: 14. Germline V gene sequence: CDR1 MDHEN, CDR2 SYDVKM. CDR3 DNA: TGTGCCAGCAGTTTCAGTCGACAGGGGCTGATCGGGGGCTACACCTTC. It codes for CASSFSRQGLIGGYTF.

This clone was counted a single time. The chain is built from TRBV14 and TRBJ1-2; D may be TRBD1 (6 bases). This CDR3 has 15 amino acids. Germline V CDR1 and CDR2: SGHDN, FVKESK. Trimming took off 1 base at V and 5 bases at J, with 14 bases between the two ends. DNA for the CDR3: TGTGCCAGCAGCCAAGGTGGGGGGGCGCGGTATGGCTACACCTTC. Translation gives CASSQGGGARYGYTF. Using reference TRBV14 and TRBJ1-2 for the parts outside the CDR3, the full variable domain is EAGVTQFPSHSVIEKGQTVTLRCDPISGHDNLYWYRRVMGKEIKFLLHFVKESKQDESGMPNNRFLAERTGGTYSTLKVQPAELEDSGVYFCASSQGGGARYGYTFGSGTRLTVV.

This chain uses TRBV19 with TRBJ2-5; D is possibly TRBD2 (7 bases). V was pared by 7 bases and J by 2 bases, with 11 bases between. CDR1 is LNHDA and CDR2 is SQIVND in the germline V gene (reference sequence). CDR3 size: 13 residues. The CDR3 coding sequence is TGTGCCAGTATGGGGAGGGGGCAAGAGACCCAGTACTTC. This sequence encodes CASMGRGQETQYF.

The chain links TRBV10-3 to TRBJ1-4; D is possibly TRBD1 (5 bases). The germline V gene has CDR1 ENHRY and CDR2 SYGVKD. Trimming shortened V by 0 bases and J by 12 bases, and 17 bases separated the two germline ends. The CDR3 loop spans 15 amino acids. The CDR3 DNA reads TGTGCCATCAGTGAGTCCGGACAAGAATCCGAGGAACTGTTTTTT. Encoded protein: CAISESGQESEELFF.

The rearrangement uses TRBV7-2 and TRBJ2-1; 9 nucleotides line up with TRBD1. Per germline, CDR1 SGHTA and CDR2 FQGNSA. Unmatched junction bases numbered 8, after V lost 2 bases and J lost 9 bases. CDR3 length: 15 residues. CDR3 protein: CASSLSGQGLGEQFF. As DNA, the CDR3 is TGTGCCAGCAGCTTATCTGGACAGGGGTTGGGTGAGCAGTTCTTC.

This chain connects TRBV19 to TRBJ1-4, with D perhaps matching TRBD1 (5 bases). Trimming left V 5 bases short and J 4 bases short, with 11 bases between. Germline CDR1 reads LNHDA; CDR2 reads SQIVND (reference sequence). CDR3 size: 14 residues. The CDR3 loop is CASSWGGHNEKLFF. CDR3 DNA sequence: TGTGCCAGTAGTTGGGGCGGCCATAATGAAAAACTGTTTTTT.